These 21 T cell receptor beta chains originate from one sample sequenced in a study of T cell repertoires in cytomegalovirus infection. TCRdb re-called the reads through MiXCR, storing one row per CDR3 protein. The sample lists 300,000 to 400,000 distinct CDR3 sequences, over 15% occurring once. The sample consisted of PBMCs. These receptors all stem from a human donor in good health (CMV status not recorded). Some clones in this sample may be carry-over from other donors' samples.

This clonotype was detected a few times. The genes are TRBV18 and TRBJ2-3, with D unclear. V was trimmed by 2 bases and J by 6 bases, leaving 12 bases between them. Germline loops: CDR1 KGHSH, CDR2 LQKENI. The CDR3 runs to 14 residues. In DNA form, the CDR3 reads TGTGCCAGCTCACCAAGCCGTCGAGAGGATACGCAGTATTTT. Amino acids: CASSPSRREDTQYF.

The table lists this clonotype with many counts. The chain links TRBV7-2 to TRBJ1-3, with D maybe TRBD1 (6 bases). With 6 bases removed from V and 4 bases from J, the gap between germline ends came to 10 bases. Germline V gene lookup returns CDR1 SGHTA and CDR2 FQGNSA. This CDR3 is 13 amino acids long. The CDR3 sequence: CASRGAGGNTIYF. In DNA form, the CDR3 reads TGTGCCAGCAGGGGGGCGGGAGGAAACACCATATATTTT.

There are many counts of this clonotype. The J gene is TRBJ1-4, the V gene TRBV7-9, with D unclear. The V end was cut by 5 bases, the J end by 7 bases, with 14 bases between. Per the germline V gene, CDR1 is SEHNR and CDR2 is FQNEAQ (reference sequence). The CDR3 is made up of 14 amino acids. The CDR3 nucleotides read TGTGCCAGCAGCCGGGAACGGGTGGTTGAAAAACTGTTTTTT. Protein sequence: CASSRERVVEKLFF.

In regard to this clonotype: A clone one base away is much larger, so this may be a read error. This rearrangement joins TRBV6-2 or TRBV6-3 to TRBJ2-1; D remains unclear. This CDR3 is 12 amino acids long. Germline V gives CDR1 MNHEY, CDR2 SVGEGT. V was clipped by 5 bases and J by 16 bases, with 18 bases between them. As DNA, the CDR3 is TGTGCCAGCAGTGCGGTCTATATTCGGCGCTTCTTC. It codes for CASSAVYIRRFF.

This clonotype was seen more than once but under ten times. The V and J genes are TRBV7-2 and TRBJ2-7, with unresolved D. Germline V gives CDR1 SGHTA, CDR2 FQGNSA. There are 15 residues in the CDR3. Trimming removed 5 bases from V and 3 bases from J, with 17 bases in between. CDR3 amino acids: CASSLKVGQNYEQYF. DNA for the CDR3: TGTGCCAGCAGCCTCAAGGTGGGCCAGAACTACGAGCAGTACTTC.

This clonotype came up many times. This chain joins TRBV7-2 and TRBJ2-5, with TRBD2 identical over 10 bases. From germline, CDR1 is SGHTA and CDR2 FQGNSA. J lost 5 bases, V lost 4 bases, and 10 bases had no gene match. The CDR3 is 16 amino acids. The CDR3 nucleotides are TGTGCCAGCAGCTCGGAAGCGGGGGGGAGTGTGGAGACCCAGTACTTC. Protein: CASSSEAGGSVETQYF.

To note about this clonotype: The junction departs from the called germline gene at one end, perhaps through a read error. The V and J genes are TRBV2 and TRBJ1-6, with TRBD1 identical over 7 bases. The CDR3 is 12 residues long. In germline, CDR1 is SNHLY, CDR2 FYNNEI. The CDR3 DNA reads TGTGCCAGCAGCCGCGACAGGGACGAGTCTGAATTT. It encodes CASSRDRDESEF.

This clonotype was seen ten or more times. The chain recombines TRBV6-2 or TRBV6-3 with TRBJ2-7; D gene unclear. Trimming took off 5 bases at V and 2 bases at J, with 19 bases between the two ends. CDR3 length: 16 residues. The germline gives CDR1 MNHEY, CDR2 SVGEGT. This CDR3 is CASSPLTGPRAYEQYF. The CDR3 DNA reads as TGTGCCAGCAGTCCTCTAACCGGGCCCCGGGCCTACGAGCAGTACTTC.

The chain combines TRBV6-6 with TRBJ2-2; D may be TRBD1 (6 bases). The CDR3 runs 14 residues. Germline V lookup: CDR1 MNHNY, CDR2 SVGAGI (reference sequence). The V and J ends lost 3 bases and 6 bases respectively, with 11 bases between them. In DNA, the CDR3 is TGTGCCAGCAGTTATCTCTCAGGGGCCGGGGAGCTGTTTTTT. It yields the protein CASSYLSGAGELFF.

The genes are TRBV6-2 or TRBV6-3 and TRBJ1-5; D not certain. This CDR3 contains 13 residues. Germline V gives CDR1 MNHEY, CDR2 SVGEGT. Trimming shortened V by 4 bases and J by 6 bases, and 10 bases separated the two germline ends. The CDR3 spells CASSSWLRQPQHF. CDR3 DNA: TGTGCCAGCAGTTCGTGGTTGCGTCAGCCCCAGCATTTT.

The chain uses TRBV19 and TRBJ2-1; D possibly uses TRBD1 or TRBD2 (6 bases each). CDR1 and CDR2 from the germline V gene are LNHDA and SQIVND (reference sequence). The ends were cut back, 9 bases at V and 5 bases at J, with 20 bases in the middle. This CDR3 is 15 amino acids long. As DNA, the CDR3 is TGTGCCAGCCTACGACGGGGGCGCGCGGACAATGAGCAGTTCTTC. Its protein is CASLRRGRADNEQFF.

The rearrangement uses TRBV6-6 and TRBJ2-7; D is possibly TRBD1 (5 bases). The CDR3 sequence is 15 residues long. Germline-derived CDR1 and CDR2 are MNHNY and SVGAGI (reference sequence). The ends were cut back, 5 bases at V and 4 bases at J, with 18 bases in the middle. This CDR3 reads CASSGRRGADYEQYF. In DNA, the CDR3 is TGTGCCAGCAGTGGCCGTAGGGGCGCAGATTACGAGCAGTACTTC.

This clonotype has more than one count but fewer than ten. The CDR3: CSVEDDRDRGGYEQFF. CDR3 DNA sequence: TGCAGCGTTGAGGATGACCGGGACAGGGGAGGCTATGAGCAGTTCTTC. The gene calls are TRBV29-1 and TRBJ2-1, with 10 bases fitting TRBD1. Per the germline V gene, CDR1 is SQVTM and CDR2 is ANQGSEA. Losses at the gene ends were 3 bases for V and 8 bases for J; bases not matched to a gene: 13. The length of the CDR3 is 16 residues.

V is TRBV5-1 and J is TRBJ1-1; TRBD1 matches at 8 bases. CDR3 length equals 16 residues. CDR1 and CDR2 from the germline V gene are SGHRS and YFSETQ. Unmatched junction bases numbered 14, after V lost 4 bases and J lost 6 bases. The CDR3: CASSLTPRQGIAEAFF. DNA of the CDR3: TGCGCCAGCAGCCTTACCCCTAGACAGGGGATCGCTGAAGCTTTCTTT.

The chain employs TRBV7-2 and TRBJ2-1, with 8 bases that match TRBD2. V shed 3 bases, J shed 4 bases, and the junction held 5 bases outside the gene matches. CDR1 and CDR2 from the germline V gene are SGHTA and FQGNSA. The CDR3 runs 15 residues. The CDR3 nucleotides are TGTGCCAGCAGCTTTGGGACTAGGGTATACAATGAGCAGTTCTTC. Translation gives CASSFGTRVYNEQFF.

This clonotype has a count of ten or more. The genes are TRBV11-1 and TRBJ2-1; 7 positions match TRBD1. The germline V gene encodes CDR1 SGHAT and CDR2 FQDESV (reference sequence). The CDR3 spans 13 residues. Unmatched junction bases numbered 7, after V lost 8 bases and J lost 6 bases. CDR3 region: CASGSTGVNEQFF. CDR3 bases: TGTGCCAGCGGGTCAACAGGGGTCAATGAGCAGTTCTTC.

This clonotype was picked up a small number of times. This CDR3 is CASGLSHPDTDTQYF. DNA of the CDR3: TGTGCTAGTGGTTTGTCTCACCCCGACACAGATACGCAGTATTTT. This chain uses TRBV12-5 with TRBJ2-3; D is uncertain. This CDR3 is built from 15 residues. The germline V and J ends were trimmed by 2 bases and 2 bases, with 11 bases remaining between them. Germline CDR1 and CDR2: LGHNT and FRNRAP. The entire variable domain, with the rest obtained from reference TRBV12-5 and TRBJ2-3, is as follows: DARVTQTPRHKVTEMGQEVTMRCQPILGHNTVFWYRQTMMQGLELLAYFRNRAPLDDSGMPKDRFSAEMPDATLATLKIQPSEPRDSAVYFCASGLSHPDTDTQYFGPGTRLTVL.

This chain joins TRBV7-9 and TRBJ2-5, with D perhaps assigned TRBD1 or TRBD2 (5 bases each). Germline-derived CDR1 and CDR2 are SEHNR and FQNEAQ (reference sequence). The CDR3 has 17 residues. Trimming cost V 5 bases and J 5 bases, with 24 bases left between them. The CDR3 DNA reads TGTGCCAGCAGCGGCTACTCCGGGACCTGGCGAGTGGAGACCCAGTACTTC. Encoded protein: CASSGYSGTWRVETQYF. The whole variable domain, remainder taken from reference TRBV7-9 and TRBJ2-5, is DTGVSQNPRHKITKRGQNVTFRCDPISEHNRLYWYRQTLGQGPEFLTYFQNEAQLEKSRLLSDRFSAERPKGSFSTLEIQRTEQGDSAMYLCASSGYSGTWRVETQYFGPGTRLLVL.

This clonotype was observed many times. The V gene is TRBV7-8, the J gene TRBJ2-3; the D gene is possibly TRBD2 (5 bases). There are 12 residues in the CDR3. Trimming took off 0 bases at V and 14 bases at J, with 12 bases between the two ends. In germline, CDR1 is SGHVS, CDR2 FQNEAQ. This CDR3 is CASSLAVGVAYF. The CDR3 DNA reads TGTGCCAGCAGCTTAGCTGTCGGGGTAGCGTATTTT. Variable domain in full (rest from reference TRBV7-8 and TRBJ2-3): GAGVSQSPRYKVAKRGQDVALRCDPISGHVSLFWYQQALGQGPEFLTYFQNEAQLDKSGLPSDRFFAERPEGSVSTLKIQRTQQEDSAVYLCASSLAVGVAYFGPGTRLTVL.

This clonotype occurred a few times. The chain uses TRBV7-9 and TRBJ2-1; no firm D call. CDR1 is SEHNR and CDR2 is FQNEAQ in the germline V gene (reference sequence). The V end was cut by 2 bases, the J end by 7 bases, with 3 bases between. The CDR3 has 11 residues. CDR3 sequence (DNA): TGTGCCAGCAGCTTAATGAATGAGCAGTTCTTC. This gives the protein CASSLMNEQFF.

This clonotype has a handful of counts. The J gene is TRBJ1-3, the V gene TRBV12-3 or TRBV12-4; possibly TRBD1 for D (5 bases). The CDR3 loop spans 16 amino acids. V was pared by 4 bases and J by 5 bases, with 18 bases between. This chain's CDR3 is CASSSDLGTDRNTIYF. Written as DNA, the CDR3 is TGTGCCAGCAGTTCGGATCTCGGGACCGATCGAAACACCATATATTTT.